The 8 T cell receptor beta chains presented below share a single source sample, sequenced in a study of control samples from healthy donors and cancer patients. The repertoire was sequenced with immunoSEQ multiplex PCR; TCRdb's copy has only in-frame clones and lacks some. The table lists about 79,000 clones, roughly 93% of them singletons, with about 1.3% in the top ten. The sequencing sample was made of PBMCs. The source of these receptors is a woman aged 35 to 49 with lung cancer.

The chain joins TRBV19 to TRBJ1-2; 8 bases line up with TRBD1. The J segment lost 3 bases and the V segment lost 4 bases, leaving 4 bases of the junction unmatched. This CDR3 comprises 14 residues. The germline gives CDR1 LNHDA, CDR2 SQIVND (reference sequence). This CDR3 is CASSTEDRDYGYTF. As DNA, the CDR3 is TGTGCCAGTAGTACTGAGGACAGGGACTATGGCTACACCTTC. The variable domain in full, with the rest retrieved from reference TRBV19 and TRBJ1-2, is DGGITQSPKYLFRKEGQNVTLSCEQNLNHDAMYWYRQDPGQGLRLIYYSQIVNDFQKGDIAEGYSVSREKKESFPLTVTSAQKNPTAFYLCASSTEDRDYGYTFGSGTRLTVV.

This sequence joins TRBV9 and TRBJ1-5; D remains ambiguous. The CDR3 extends over 13 amino acids. V lost 0 bases and J lost 9, with 10 bases in between. The V gene's germline CDR1 is SGDLS and CDR2 YYNGEE. The CDR3 nucleotides are TGTGCCAGCAGCGTAGCCACAACGGGGCCCCAGCATTTT. Its translation is CASSVATTGPQHF.

This clone was picked up one time. The rearrangement links TRBV20-1 to TRBJ1-5; TRBD1 aligns across 9 bases. The CDR3 spans 14 residues. Germline-derived CDR1 and CDR2 are DFQATT and SNEGSKA (reference sequence). J gave up 3 bases and V 3 bases, and 3 bases lay outside the gene matches. CDR3 residues: CSASRDRVNQPQHF. The CDR3 bases are TGCAGTGCTAGTCGGGACAGGGTCAATCAGCCCCAGCATTTT.

For the CDR3, the DNA is TGTGCCAGCAGTGAGGGACAGAACACCGGGGAGCTGTTTTTT. Amino acids: CASSEGQNTGELFF. The chain is built from TRBV6-1 and TRBJ2-2, with D perhaps matching TRBD1 (6 bases). Germline lookup yields CDR1 MNHNS and CDR2 SASEGT. The CDR3 runs to 14 residues. V was pared by 3 bases and J by 1 base, with 6 bases between.

This clone was seen only once. This rearrangement joins TRBV4-1 to TRBJ2-1; D is ambiguous. The CDR3 loop spans 14 amino acids. Germline V CDR1 and CDR2: MGHRA, YSYEKL. V lost 4 bases to trimming and J lost 4 bases, with 11 bases between them. The CDR3 DNA is TGCGCCAGCAGCCTACGGGCCGTTTACAATGAGCAGTTCTTC. Protein product: CASSLRAVYNEQFF.

This sequence joins TRBV19 and TRBJ1-2; D perhaps matches TRBD1 (6 bases). CDR1 is LNHDA, CDR2 SQIVND, per germline (reference sequence). The V end lost 6 bases, the J end lost 6 bases, and 23 bases lay between the germline ends. The CDR3 consists of 16 residues. This CDR3 reads CASSLPVGGRSDGYTF. The CDR3, as DNA: TGTGCCAGTAGCCTCCCGGTGGGGGGCCGGTCGGATGGCTACACCTTC. Based on the CDR3 plus reference TRBV19 and TRBJ1-2, the full variable domain is DGGITQSPKYLFRKEGQNVTLSCEQNLNHDAMYWYRQDPGQGLRLIYYSQIVNDFQKGDIAEGYSVSREKKESFPLTVTSAQKNPTAFYLCASSLPVGGRSDGYTFGSGTRLTVV.

The rearrangement joins TRBV5-1 to TRBJ2-7; no firm D call. The CDR3 is 13 residues long. Trimming removed 4 bases from V and 1 base from J, with 9 bases in between. Looked up from germline, CDR1 is SGHRS and CDR2 is YFSETQ. DNA of the CDR3: TGCGCCAGCAGCCCCGGACCTTCCTACGAGCAGTACTTC. Its translation: CASSPGPSYEQYF.

The rearrangement uses TRBV5-1 and TRBJ1-1, with D uncertain. Trimming left V 1 base short and J 2 bases short, with 6 bases between. Germline loops: CDR1 SGHRS, CDR2 YFSETQ. The CDR3 runs 13 residues. CDR3 sequence: CASSLIVNTEAFF. The CDR3 nucleotides read TGCGCCAGCAGCTTGATAGTAAACACTGAAGCTTTCTTT.